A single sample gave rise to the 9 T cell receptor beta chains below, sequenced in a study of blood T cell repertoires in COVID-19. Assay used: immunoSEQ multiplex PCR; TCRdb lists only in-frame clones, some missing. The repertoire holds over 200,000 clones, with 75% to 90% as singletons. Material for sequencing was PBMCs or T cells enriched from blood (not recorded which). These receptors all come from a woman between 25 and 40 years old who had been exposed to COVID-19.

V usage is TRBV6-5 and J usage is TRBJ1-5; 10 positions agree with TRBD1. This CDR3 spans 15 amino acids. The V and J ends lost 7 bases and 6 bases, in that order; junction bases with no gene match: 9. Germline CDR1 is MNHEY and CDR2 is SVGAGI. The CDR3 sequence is CASMADRGPSQPQHF. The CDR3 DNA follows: TGTGCCAGCATGGCAGACAGGGGGCCTAGTCAGCCCCAGCATTTT.

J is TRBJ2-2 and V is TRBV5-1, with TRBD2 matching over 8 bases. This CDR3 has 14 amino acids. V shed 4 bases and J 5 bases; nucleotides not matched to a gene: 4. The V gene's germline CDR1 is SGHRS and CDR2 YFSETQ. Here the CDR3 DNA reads TGCGCCAGCAGCCTAAAGCGGGAGACCGGGGAGCTGTTTTTT. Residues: CASSLKRETGELFF.

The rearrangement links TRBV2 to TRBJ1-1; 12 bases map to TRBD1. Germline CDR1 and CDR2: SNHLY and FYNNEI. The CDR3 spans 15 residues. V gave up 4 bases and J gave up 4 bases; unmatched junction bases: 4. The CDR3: CASSAPGQGATEAFF. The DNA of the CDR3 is TGTGCCAGCAGTGCACCGGGACAGGGGGCCACTGAAGCTTTCTTT.

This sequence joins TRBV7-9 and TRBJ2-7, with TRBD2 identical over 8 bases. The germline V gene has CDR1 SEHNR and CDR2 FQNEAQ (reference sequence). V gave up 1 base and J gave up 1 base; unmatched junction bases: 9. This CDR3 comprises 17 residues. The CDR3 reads CASSLGAGDRWSYEQYF. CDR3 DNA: TGTGCCAGCAGCTTAGGAGCGGGAGATAGGTGGTCCTACGAGCAGTACTTC.

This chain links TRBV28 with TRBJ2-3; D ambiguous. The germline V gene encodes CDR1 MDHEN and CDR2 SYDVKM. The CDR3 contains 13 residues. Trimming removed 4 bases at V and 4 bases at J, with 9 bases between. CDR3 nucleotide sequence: TGTGCCAGCAGTTGGCGGCTCGCAGATACGCAGTATTTT. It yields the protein CASSWRLADTQYF.

This CDR3 is CASLLRGAGELFF. The DNA of the CDR3 is TGTGCCAGCCTGCTCCGGGGGGCCGGGGAGCTGTTTTTT. The chain couples TRBV6-5 to TRBJ2-2; 7 bases line up with TRBD2. The CDR3 extends over 13 amino acids. Germline lookup yields CDR1 MNHEY and CDR2 SVGAGI. The ends lost 8 bases at V and 6 bases at J; junction bases unmatched: 6.

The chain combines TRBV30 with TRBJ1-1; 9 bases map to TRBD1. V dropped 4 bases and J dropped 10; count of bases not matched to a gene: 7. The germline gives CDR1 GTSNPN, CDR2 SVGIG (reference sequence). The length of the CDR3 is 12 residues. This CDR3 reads CAWIQGAHGAFF. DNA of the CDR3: TGTGCCTGGATACAGGGGGCGCACGGAGCTTTCTTT.

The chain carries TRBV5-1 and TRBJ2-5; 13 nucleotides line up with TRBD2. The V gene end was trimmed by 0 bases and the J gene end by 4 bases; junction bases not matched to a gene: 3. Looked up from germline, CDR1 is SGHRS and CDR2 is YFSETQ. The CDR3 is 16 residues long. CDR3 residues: CASSLGGLAGLETQYF. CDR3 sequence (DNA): TGCGCCAGCAGCTTGGGGGGACTAGCGGGACTAGAGACCCAGTACTTC.

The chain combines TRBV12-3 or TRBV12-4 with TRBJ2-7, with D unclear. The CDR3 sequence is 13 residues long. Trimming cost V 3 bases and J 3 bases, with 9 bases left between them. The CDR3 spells CASSFGPLYEQYF. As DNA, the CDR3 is TGTGCCAGCAGTTTTGGGCCTCTCTACGAGCAGTACTTC.